Sequencing of this TCR beta chain was carried out in a study of T cell responses to AZD1222 COVID-19 vaccine. Notes on the study in general: Following two doses of AZD1222, Spike-specific TCR breadth and depth rose. Researchers took repertoire samples only after the peak T cell response had come.

About this clone: The antigen remains undetermined.

TCRdb's copy holds only in-frame clones and misses some; the assay was immunoSEQ multiplex PCR. Of roughly 160,000 clones in the sample, roughly 92% were seen once. Source: peripheral blood, taken on day 0 of AZD1222 vaccination. The TCR sequence derives from an adult in good health.

CDR3 DNA sequence: TGTGCCAGCTCACCACCGAAGTCGGTCCTCAGAGAGACCCAGTACTTC. It specifies CASSPPKSVLRETQYF. The chain joins TRBV18 to TRBJ2-5; the D is unclear. There are 16 residues in the CDR3. Germline CDR1 KGHSH, CDR2 LQKENI. Between the trimmed V and J ends, which lost 0 bases and 4 bases, there was a span of 15 bases.